Each of the 32 T cell receptor beta chains below was sequenced from the same sample in a study of blood T cell repertoires in COVID-19 (dated by TCRdb to about 2020). The library was built by means of the immunoSEQ multiplex PCR assay. This is the immuneACCESS table as TCRdb keeps it, with only in-frame sequences that have V and J called. A part of the clones is gone; compared with another copy, unresolved V genes explain less than half, and the rest is unexplained. Counted in this sample were roughly 75,000 clones; about 86% of them appeared once. The top ten clonotypes cover over 25% of the sample. Material for sequencing was peripheral blood. The receptor set was obtained from a man aged 65 to 85 with acute or convalescent COVID-19.

This rearrangement joins TRBV5-5 to TRBJ1-4; D is uncertain. This CDR3 spans 14 amino acids. V lost 0 bases to trimming and J lost 6 bases, with 9 bases between them. Germline lookup yields CDR1 SGHKS and CDR2 YYEKEE (reference sequence). The chain's CDR3 is CASSLAGRDEKLFF. As DNA, the CDR3 is TGTGCCAGCAGCTTGGCGGGGAGGGATGAAAAACTGTTTTTT.

The chain uses TRBV5-1 and TRBJ2-7; 10 bases are shared with TRBD2. The CDR3 consists of 15 residues. V shed 4 bases, J shed 2 bases, and the junction held 6 bases outside the gene matches. CDR1 is SGHRS, CDR2 YFSETQ, per germline. CDR3 DNA: TGCGCCAGCAGCAAGCTAGCGGGAGCGACCTACGAGCAGTACTTC. This translates into CASSKLAGATYEQYF.

The chain carries TRBV4-1 and TRBJ1-4; a weak D match, TRBD1 (5 bases). This CDR3 comprises 16 residues. With 4 bases removed from V and 8 bases from J, the gap between germline ends came to 20 bases. Germline CDR1 and CDR2: MGHRA and YSYEKL. CDR3 bases: TGCGCCAGCAGCCCCCGGGAGGGGCGAGGTGAGGAAAAACTGTTTTTT. Translation: CASSPREGRGEEKLFF.

This sequence joins TRBV24-1 and TRBJ1-2, with 7 nucleotides matching TRBD1. The J segment lost 6 bases and the V segment lost 6 bases, leaving 6 bases of the junction unmatched. Germline CDR1 and CDR2: KGHDR and SFDVKD. This CDR3 is built from 13 residues. Written as DNA, the CDR3 is TGTGCCACCAGTCTAACCGGGACAGATGGCTACACCTTC. It encodes CATSLTGTDGYTF.

The chain combines TRBV29-1 with TRBJ2-5; 7 nucleotides align to TRBD1. The CDR3 contains 14 residues. Germline-derived CDR1 and CDR2 are SQVTM and ANQGSEA. After removal of 4 bases from V and 5 bases from J, the junction contained 10 bases not matched to a gene. The chain's CDR3 is CSVAKTGSRETQYF. DNA for the CDR3: TGCAGCGTTGCCAAGACAGGGAGCCGGGAGACCCAGTACTTC.

Concerning this clone: This same CDR3 is encoded by further DNA sequences in the sample. V usage is TRBV5-1 and J usage is TRBJ2-1, with 8 bases identical to TRBD2. Germline trimming cut 0 bases from V and 4 bases from J; bases unmatched to any gene: 3. CDR3 length equals 15 residues. Germline-derived CDR1 and CDR2 are SGHRS and YFSETQ. In DNA form, the CDR3 reads TGCGCCAGCAGCTTGGATAGCGGGACATACAATGAGCAGTTCTTC. This codes for CASSLDSGTYNEQFF.

The gene calls are TRBV4-1 and TRBJ1-3; 8 bases align to TRBD1. The V gene's germline CDR1 is MGHRA and CDR2 YSYEKL. The ends lost 4 bases at V and 0 bases at J; junction bases unmatched: 8. There are 17 residues in the CDR3. The CDR3 DNA follows: TGCGCCAGCAGCCGTACAGGGACAGGAGGCTCTGGAAACACCATATATTTT. This encodes CASSRTGTGGSGNTIYF.

The rearrangement joins TRBV27 to TRBJ2-7; 11 nucleotides align to TRBD1. J was trimmed by 0 bases and V by 7 bases; bases with no gene match: 5. The length of the CDR3 is 15 residues. Per germline, CDR1 MNHEY and CDR2 SMNVEV (reference sequence). The CDR3 region is CASNSGTGGSYEQYF. CDR3 DNA sequence: TGTGCCAGCAACTCCGGGACAGGGGGCTCCTACGAGCAGTACTTC.

J is TRBJ2-3 and V is TRBV11-2; D call uncertain. V was clipped by 1 base and J by 4 bases, with 9 bases between them. The CDR3 covers 14 residues. Germline assignment: CDR1 SGHAT and CDR2 FQNNGV. The CDR3: CASSLAGGADTQYF. CDR3 nucleotide sequence: TGTGCCAGCAGCTTAGCAGGTGGCGCAGATACGCAGTATTTT.

The CDR3 DNA reads TGTGCCAGCAGTTTTGTGATAGACAGGGCGGCCAATCAGCCCCAGCATTTT. Translating it yields CASSFVIDRAANQPQHF. The chain combines TRBV28 with TRBJ1-5; 7 bases match TRBD1. The CDR3 is 17 residues long. Germline loops: CDR1 MDHEN, CDR2 SYDVKM. The trim removed 3 bases at V and 3 bases at J, leaving 11 bases unmatched. Full variable domain (remainder filled in from reference TRBV28 and TRBJ1-5): DVKVTQSSRYLVKRTGEKVFLECVQDMDHENMFWYRQDPGLGLRLIYFSYDVKMKEKGDIPEGYSVSREKKERFSLILESASTNQTSMYLCASSFVIDRAANQPQHFGDGTRLSIL.

The chain recombines TRBV9 with TRBJ2-1; TRBD2 aligns across 9 bases. The CDR3 totals 15 residues. Germline CDR1 SGDLS, CDR2 YYNGEE. The V gene end was trimmed by 0 bases and the J gene end by 5 bases; junction bases not matched to a gene: 3. The CDR3 reads CASSVDLAGNNEQFF. The DNA of the CDR3 is TGTGCCAGCAGCGTAGACCTAGCGGGGAACAATGAGCAGTTCTTC.

The V call is TRBV5-6, the J call TRBJ1-5; 9 nucleotides agree with TRBD1. The CDR3 contains 19 residues. Germline loops: CDR1 SGHDT, CDR2 YYEEEE. Germline trimming cut 2 bases from V and 0 bases from J; bases unmatched to any gene: 12. The CDR3 DNA reads as TGTGCCAGCAGCTTTAGTGGACAGGGGCCCTACTATAGCAATCAGCCCCAGCATTTT. Protein product: CASSFSGQGPYYSNQPQHF.

The chain links TRBV12-5 to TRBJ1-1; no clear D gene. The CDR3 is 11 amino acids. V was clipped by 8 bases and J by 7 bases, with 11 bases between them. Looked up from germline, CDR1 is LGHNT and CDR2 is FRNRAP. CDR3 protein: CASFQIIEAFF. The CDR3 region has the DNA TGTGCTAGTTTCCAGATTATTGAAGCTTTCTTT.

The chain carries TRBV6-1 and TRBJ1-1; 9 bases map to TRBD1. This CDR3 has 16 residues. V dropped 4 bases and J dropped 2; count of bases not matched to a gene: 8. Germline V CDR1 and CDR2: MNHNS, SASEGT. The CDR3 bases are TGTGCCAGCAGTGGAACAGGGGGCTGGAGAAACACTGAAGCTTTCTTT. Translated: CASSGTGGWRNTEAFF.

The chain links TRBV7-3 to TRBJ1-4; 7 bases are a match to TRBD1. J lost 4 bases, V lost 5 bases, and 4 bases had no gene match. Per germline, CDR1 SGHTA and CDR2 FQGTGA. There are 14 residues in the CDR3. CDR3 sequence (DNA): TGTGCCAGCAGCGCCACAGGGGTTAATGAAAAACTGTTTTTT. This gives the protein CASSATGVNEKLFF.

The chain has TRBV10-2 and TRBJ2-1, with 10 bases that match TRBD2. Germline lookup yields CDR1 WSHSY and CDR2 SAAADI. This CDR3 is built from 15 residues. Trimming cost V 2 bases and J 10 bases; bases outside gene matches: 8. CDR3 sequence reads: CASSERASGSREQFF. CDR3 DNA sequence: TGCGCCAGCAGTGAGAGGGCTAGCGGGAGTAGAGAGCAGTTCTTC.

V is TRBV4-1 and J is TRBJ2-2; 8 bases line up with TRBD1. The V and J ends lost 3 bases and 2 bases, in that order; junction bases with no gene match: 8. Germline CDR1 MGHRA, CDR2 YSYEKL. There are 17 residues in the CDR3. CDR3 sequence (DNA): TGCGCCAGCAGCCAGTCTTCAGGGGGCGCAAACACCGGGGAGCTGTTTTTT. Its translation is CASSQSSGGANTGELFF.

V and J are TRBV30 and TRBJ2-1; 14 bases align to TRBD2. The length of the CDR3 is 14 residues. Germline assignment: CDR1 GTSNPN and CDR2 SVGIG (reference sequence). The J segment lost 9 bases and the V segment lost 8 bases, leaving 9 bases of the junction unmatched. The CDR3 DNA sequence: TGTGCCGGGGCAGGGACTAGCGGGAGAACTGAGCAGTTCTTC. Its protein is CAGAGTSGRTEQFF.

The rearrangement uses TRBV4-1 and TRBJ1-3, with 9 bases identical to TRBD1. Germline-derived CDR1 and CDR2 are MGHRA and YSYEKL. Trimming took 3 bases from V and 0 from J; bases not matched to a gene: 3. The CDR3 has 16 residues. The CDR3 DNA follows: TGCGCCAGCAGCCAGACAGGGGGAGTCTCTGGAAACACCATATATTTT. Translation gives CASSQTGGVSGNTIYF.

The chain links TRBV3-1 (or the pseudogene TRBV3-2) to TRBJ2-5; TRBD2 aligns across 9 bases. V dropped 2 bases and J dropped 5; count of bases not matched to a gene: 3. The CDR3 covers 14 residues. Germline V gene sequence: CDR1 LGHDT, CDR2 YNNKEL (reference sequence). The CDR3 DNA reads TGTGCCAGCAGCCAACTAGCGGGAAGGGAGACCCAGTACTTC. Translation gives CASSQLAGRETQYF.

A few counts support this clone. V gene TRBV7-8 combines with J gene TRBJ1-1, with a weak D call TRBD1 (5 bases). V gave up 6 bases and J gave up 5 bases, with 19 bases separating them. In germline, CDR1 is SGHVS, CDR2 FQNEAQ. The CDR3 has 15 residues. The CDR3 nucleotides are TGTGCCAGCAGACCCATCGTAGGGGTTGTGACTGAAGCTTTCTTT. The encoded protein is CASRPIVGVVTEAFF.

The V and J genes are TRBV7-2 and TRBJ2-7, with TRBD1 identical over 8 bases. The CDR3 runs to 14 residues. CDR1 and CDR2 from the germline V gene are SGHTA and FQGNSA. The J segment lost 2 bases and the V segment lost 6 bases, leaving 6 bases of the junction unmatched. For the CDR3, the DNA is TGTGCCAGCAGTTCCAGGACAGGGCCCTACGAGCAGTACTTC. Translation: CASSSRTGPYEQYF. The full variable domain, rest sourced from reference TRBV7-2 and TRBJ2-7, is GAGVSQSPSNKVTEKGKDVELRCDPISGHTALYWYRQSLGQGLEFLIYFQGNSAPDKSGLPSDRFSAERTGGSVSTLTIQRTQQEDSAVYLCASSSRTGPYEQYFGPGTRLTVT.

J is TRBJ1-2 and V is TRBV4-1; TRBD1 is a possible D gene (5 bases). Trimming shortened V by 0 bases and J by 6 bases, and 17 bases separated the two germline ends. This CDR3 spans 16 amino acids. Germline values: CDR1 MGHRA, CDR2 YSYEKL. The CDR3 DNA follows: TGCGCCAGCAGCCAAGATATGCCGGGCAGGGCCGATGGCTACACCTTC. This codes for CASSQDMPGRADGYTF.

The V and J genes are TRBV20-1 and TRBJ1-1, with a tentative D call TRBD1 (5 bases). Trimming removed 6 bases from V and 7 bases from J, with 12 bases in between. CDR1 and CDR2 from the germline V gene are DFQATT and SNEGSKA (reference sequence). The CDR3 is 11 residues long. The CDR3 coding sequence is TGCAGTGCCCGCCGGGGGGTTGAAGCTTTCTTT. Its protein is CSARRGVEAFF.

This clone was picked up many times. J is TRBJ2-7 and V is TRBV5-1; 10 positions match TRBD1. Germline V lookup: CDR1 SGHRS, CDR2 YFSETQ. The V and J ends lost 0 bases and 5 bases, in that order; junction bases with no gene match: 5. The CDR3 extends over 15 amino acids. This chain's CDR3 is CASSLVGTGVDEQYF. As DNA, the CDR3 is TGCGCCAGCAGCTTGGTGGGGACAGGGGTCGACGAGCAGTACTTC.

The V call is TRBV24-1, the J call TRBJ1-1, with D maybe TRBD1 (5 bases). Germline CDR1 is KGHDR and CDR2 is SFDVKD. There are 14 residues in the CDR3. V was trimmed by 4 bases and J by 1 base, leaving 9 bases between them. The CDR3 loop is CATSESTANTEAFF. The CDR3 DNA reads TGTGCCACCAGTGAATCGACAGCGAACACTGAAGCTTTCTTT.

This clone was seen more than once but under ten times. CDR3 in amino acids: CASSTDRGSNQPQHF. CDR3 coding DNA: TGTGCCAGCAGCACGGACAGGGGGAGCAATCAGCCCCAGCATTTT. This rearrangement joins TRBV11-2 to TRBJ1-5; 10 bases are shared with TRBD1. The V gene end was trimmed by 5 bases and the J gene end by 1 base; junction bases not matched to a gene: 2. This CDR3 comprises 15 residues. The germline V gene has CDR1 SGHAT and CDR2 FQNNGV.

V is TRBV5-1 and J is TRBJ2-2; D unclear. The germline V and J ends were trimmed by 4 bases and 5 bases, with 9 bases remaining between them. This CDR3 spans 13 amino acids. The germline V gene encodes CDR1 SGHRS and CDR2 YFSETQ. CDR3 coding DNA: TGCGCCAGCAGCCTTGACAAAACCGGGGAGCTGTTTTTT. Its protein product is CASSLDKTGELFF.

V is TRBV2 and J is TRBJ2-5, with D possibly matching TRBD2 (6 bases). With 7 bases removed from V and 5 bases from J, the gap between germline ends came to 17 bases. Per the germline V gene, CDR1 is SNHLY and CDR2 is FYNNEI. CDR3 length: 14 residues. CDR3 protein: CASMSGVGGETQYF. CDR3 in DNA: TGTGCCAGCATGTCTGGGGTAGGAGGGGAGACCCAGTACTTC.

In this sample, this clone turned up a few times. CDR3 protein: CASSWTVNTEAFF. The CDR3 DNA follows: TGTGCCAGCAGCTGGACAGTGAACACTGAAGCTTTCTTT. The chain is built from TRBV11-3 and TRBJ1-1, with TRBD1 as a possible D gene (6 bases). V lost 4 bases and J lost 0, with 6 bases in between. Germline values: CDR1 SGHNT, CDR2 YENEEA. CDR3 length equals 13 residues.

The chain's CDR3 is CAGRPGTEYGYTF. Written as DNA, the CDR3 is TGTGCCGGAAGACCCGGGACAGAGTATGGCTACACCTTC. The chain has TRBV30 and TRBJ1-2; 7 nucleotides match TRBD1. Germline CDR1 is GTSNPN and CDR2 is SVGIG (reference sequence). Losses at the gene ends were 8 bases for V and 5 bases for J; bases not matched to a gene: 11. This CDR3 region has 13 residues.

This clone was found once. The chain is built from TRBV23-1 and TRBJ1-2, with D possibly being TRBD1 (6 bases). TRBV23-1 counts as an open reading frame of uncertain function. Trimming pared 3 bases from V and 4 bases from J, leaving 15 bases between. The CDR3 spans 15 residues. DNA of the CDR3: TGCGCCAGCAGTCAGGACGGACAGAGACTCTATGGCTACACCTTC. Translated, it gives CASSQDGQRLYGYTF.